The clone carrying this T cell receptor (beta chain) occurred a few times. This sample's time point: persistent/refractory GD, antithyroid drugs over 5 years with positive TRAb. PBMC-derived RNA was used for the TCR library. Arm-PCR of CDR3 regions with iRepertoire HTBI primers generated TCR beta libraries. TCRdb analysed the multiplex PCR reads with MiXCR anew, one entry per CDR3 protein. The sample consists of 450,000 or so distinct CDR3 sequences, around 21% of them appearing once. This entry belongs to a study of regulatory T cells in long-lasting Graves disease. The CDR3 runs to 12 residues. Germline CDR1 and CDR2: LNHDA and SQIVND (reference sequence). Trimming removed 0 bases at V and 4 bases at J, with 3 bases between.

The chain carries TRBV19 and TRBJ1-2, with unresolved D. Here the sequenced sample was peripheral blood mononuclear cells (PBMCs), taken when the disease was refractory, from a patient treated with antithyroid drugs. This clonotype was sampled from a female donor with Graves disease. Here the CDR3 reads CASSIDSYGYTF. CDR3 in DNA: TGTGCCAGTAGTATAGACAGCTATGGCTACACCTTC.